Listed here are 20 T cell receptor beta chains from one sample, sequenced in a study of T cell repertoires in cytomegalovirus infection (dated by TCRdb to about 2019). Sequenced on an Illumina HiSeq 1500. The public sequencing data were trimmed at Q25 with fastp and processed into clonotypes with MiXCR by TCRdb, which kept only in-frame beta chains. Entries are consolidated by CDR3 protein sequence, retaining the most common genes and DNA. This sample has about 460,000 distinct CDR3 sequences in its table, and about 10% of those were observed once. Roughly 10% of the sample lies in the top ten. Specimen: PBMCs. The receptors shown here come from a human donor in good health (CMV status not recorded). Some clones in this sample may be carry-over from other donors' samples.

The table lists this clonotype with many counts. This chain joins TRBV7-9 and TRBJ2-7; D is possibly TRBD2 (5 bases). Germline values: CDR1 SEHNR, CDR2 FQNEAQ (reference sequence). The CDR3 is made up of 14 amino acids. The V end was cut by 2 bases, the J end by 7 bases, with 15 bases between. CDR3 in amino acids: CASSLMSAPGEQYF. As DNA, the CDR3 is TGTGCCAGCAGCTTAATGAGCGCTCCGGGGGAGCAGTACTTC. The whole variable domain, filled in from reference TRBV7-9 and TRBJ2-7, reads DTGVSQNPRHKITKRGQNVTFRCDPISEHNRLYWYRQTLGQGPEFLTYFQNEAQLEKSRLLSDRFSAERPKGSFSTLEIQRTEQGDSAMYLCASSLMSAPGEQYFGPGTRLTVT.

This clonotype was seen ten or more times. The V and J genes are TRBV11-2 and TRBJ2-7; TRBD2 matches at 9 bases. The CDR3 is made up of 18 amino acids. Losses at the gene ends were 0 bases for V and 0 bases for J; bases not matched to a gene: 9. Germline-derived CDR1 and CDR2 are SGHAT and FQNNGV. CDR3 DNA sequence: TGTGCCAGCAGCTTAGATCCTAGCGGGACCTCAGCCTCCTACGAGCAGTACTTC. It is translated as CASSLDPSGTSASYEQYF.

This clonotype was found a few times. It may be a read error: a sequence one base away is much more abundant. The V and J genes are TRBV13 and TRBJ2-1, with D possibly being TRBD1 or TRBD2 (5 bases each). The germline V gene has CDR1 PRHDT and CDR2 FYEKMQ (reference sequence). V dropped 5 bases and J dropped 5 bases, with 13 bases sitting between them. The CDR3 runs 14 residues. The CDR3 DNA reads TGTGCCAGCAGCCCCCGGGACGGTAACAATGAGCAGTTCTTC. This encodes CASSPRDGNNEQFF.

Ten or more counts support this clonotype. The chain recombines TRBV5-4 with TRBJ2-7; D tentatively fits TRBD1 or TRBD2 (5 bases each). Trimming left V 5 bases short and J 2 bases short, with 14 bases between. CDR1 SGHNT and CDR2 YYREEE come from the germline V gene (reference sequence). This CDR3 region has 14 residues. CDR3 sequence: CASSLRDGPYEQYF. CDR3 nucleotides: TGTGCCAGCAGTCTCCGGGACGGGCCCTACGAGCAGTACTTC.

The chain couples TRBV20-1 to TRBJ2-1; D is perhaps TRBD1 (5 bases). CDR3 size: 11 residues. Germline V gene data show CDR1 as DFQATT and CDR2 as SNEGSKA (reference sequence). V shed 7 bases and J shed 15 bases, with 19 bases lying between them. The CDR3 DNA reads TGCAGTGTTCAGGGTGTGAAAGTAAGGTTCTTC. It specifies CSVQGVKVRFF.

Points on this clonotype: A read error is possible here, since a much larger clone lies one base away. A read error is likely, as this CDR3 ends without the conserved phenylalanine or tryptophan. V is TRBV2 and J is TRBJ1-4; no definite D call. CDR3 size: 13 residues. The germline V and J ends were trimmed by 7 bases and 6 bases, with 12 bases remaining between them. In germline, CDR1 is SNHLY, CDR2 FYNNEI. The CDR3 protein is CASTVDGDEKLFI. The CDR3 DNA follows: TGTGCCAGCACCGTGGATGGGGATGAAAAACTGTTTATT.

This clonotype was seen many times. This chain connects TRBV6-1 to TRBJ2-2, with 8 bases lining up with TRBD2. The CDR3 is 14 amino acids. The junction had 4 bases not matched to a gene; V was cut back by 5 bases and J by 5 bases. The V gene's germline CDR1 is MNHNS and CDR2 SASEGT. CDR3 coding DNA: TGTGCCAGCAGTTGGACTAGCCCGACCGGGGAGCTGTTTTTT. Residues: CASSWTSPTGELFF.

This clonotype has at least ten counts. The genes are TRBV3-1 and TRBJ2-3, with TRBD2 matching 16 bases. Germline assignment: CDR1 LGHDT and CDR2 YNNKEL (reference sequence). J was trimmed by 6 bases and V by 8 bases; bases with no gene match: 11. The CDR3 totals 17 residues. CDR3 amino acids: CASSSRGLAGGLDTQYF. The CDR3, as DNA: TGTGCCAGCTCCTCGCGGGGACTAGCGGGGGGGCTTGATACGCAGTATTTT.

Ten or more counts support this clonotype. The V and J genes are TRBV18 and TRBJ1-1, with D perhaps matching TRBD1 (6 bases). With 2 bases removed from V and 5 bases from J, the gap between germline ends came to 18 bases. This CDR3 has 16 amino acids. The germline V gene encodes CDR1 KGHSH and CDR2 LQKENI. CDR3 DNA sequence: TGTGCCAGCTCACCAGGGGCACTGGGGGCAGGGACTGAAGCTTTCTTT. Amino acids: CASSPGALGAGTEAFF. Variable domain in full (rest from reference TRBV18 and TRBJ1-1): NAGVMQNPRHLVRRRGQEARLRCSPMKGHSHVYWYRQLPEEGLKFMVYLQKENIIDESGMPKERFSAEFPKEGPSILRIQQVVRGDSAAYFCASSPGALGAGTEAFFGQGTRLTVV.

This clonotype was counted at least ten times. The chain combines TRBV5-1 with TRBJ2-7, with 8 bases that match TRBD2. V lost 1 base, J lost 0 bases, and 3 bases stayed unmatched. The CDR3 covers 15 residues. Germline V gives CDR1 SGHRS, CDR2 YFSETQ. The CDR3, as DNA: TGCGCCAGCAGCTTGAACGGGGGGGCCTCCTACGAGCAGTACTTC. Translating gives CASSLNGGASYEQYF. The whole variable domain, remainder taken from reference TRBV5-1 and TRBJ2-7, is KAGVTQTPRYLIKTRGQQVTLSCSPISGHRSVSWYQQTPGQGLQFLFEYFSETQRNKGNFPGRFSGRQFSNSRSEMNVSTLELGDSALYLCASSLNGGASYEQYFGPGTRLTVT.

The chain combines TRBV10-3 with TRBJ2-3; 7 nucleotides align to TRBD2. This CDR3 contains 15 residues. Looked up from germline, CDR1 is ENHRY and CDR2 is SYGVKD. V shed 2 bases, J shed 1 base, and the junction held 3 bases outside the gene matches. This CDR3 reads CAISEMLAGTDTQYF. CDR3 nucleotide sequence: TGTGCCATCAGTGAGATGCTAGCGGGCACAGATACGCAGTATTTT.

About this clonotype itself: Possible read error: a much larger clone is one base away. The chain uses TRBV28 and TRBJ2-7; 7 bases align to TRBD2. Germline V gene data show CDR1 as MDHEN and CDR2 as SYDVKM. The CDR3 loop spans 14 amino acids. CDR3 in amino acids: CASSTPSGTYKQYF. CDR3 DNA: TGTGCCAGCAGTACGCCTAGCGGCACCTACAAGCAGTACTTC.

The chain is built from TRBV20-1 and TRBJ2-1; possibly TRBD1 for D (6 bases). This CDR3 contains 15 residues. Germline values: CDR1 DFQATT, CDR2 SNEGSKA (reference sequence). The ends were cut back, 2 bases at V and 8 bases at J, with 19 bases in the middle. The CDR3: CSARPPGQRIDEQFF. DNA of the CDR3: TGCAGTGCTAGACCCCCCGGACAGAGGATCGATGAGCAGTTCTTC.

In this sample, this clonotype turned up many times. This rearrangement joins TRBV7-9 to TRBJ2-3; TRBD1 is a possible D gene (5 bases). The CDR3 runs 18 residues. CDR1 and CDR2 from the germline V gene are SEHNR and FQNEAQ (reference sequence). V was cut by 7 bases and J by 2 bases, with 25 bases left in between. CDR3 nucleotides: TGTGCCAGCATAACGACAGCACCTTTATCCTTAGACACAGATACGCAGTATTTT. This codes for CASITTAPLSLDTDTQYF.

This chain uses TRBV29-1 with TRBJ2-5; unclear D gene. This CDR3 contains 10 residues. V was cut by 7 bases and J by 4 bases, with 7 bases left in between. The germline V gene has CDR1 SQVTM and CDR2 ANQGSEA. CDR3 amino acids: CSAEVETQYF. CDR3 nucleotide sequence: TGCAGCGCAGAAGTAGAGACCCAGTACTTC.

This clonotype was found many times. This CDR3 reads CASRPADNEQFF. The CDR3 DNA sequence: TGTGCCAGCAGACCCGCGGACAATGAGCAGTTCTTC. This sequence joins TRBV6-6 and TRBJ2-1; D ambiguous. Looked up from germline, CDR1 is MNHNY and CDR2 is SVGAGI (reference sequence). Trimming removed 6 bases at V and 5 bases at J, with 8 bases between. The CDR3 runs 12 residues.

The rearrangement uses TRBV5-4 and TRBJ2-2; D not resolved. The CDR3 contains 14 residues. Trimming took 4 bases from V and 4 from J, leaving 11 bases between them. The germline V gene encodes CDR1 SGHNT and CDR2 YYREEE (reference sequence). CDR3 loop: CASSLGGFTGELFF. The DNA of the CDR3 is TGTGCCAGCAGCCTGGGTGGATTCACCGGGGAGCTGTTTTTT.

This clonotype was observed many times. The CDR3 here is CASSIKGAGELFF. The DNA of the CDR3 is TGTGCCAGTAGTATAAAGGGGGCCGGGGAGCTGTTTTTT. The chain employs TRBV19 and TRBJ2-2, with D maybe TRBD1 (6 bases). The CDR3 totals 13 residues. Deletions cut 2 bases from V and 6 bases from J, with 7 bases between. Germline CDR1 reads LNHDA; CDR2 reads SQIVND (reference sequence).

The chain joins TRBV2 to TRBJ2-3; D unresolved. CDR1 SNHLY and CDR2 FYNNEI come from the germline V gene. The CDR3 sequence is 15 residues long. Trimming took 3 bases from V and 2 from J, leaving 12 bases between them. CDR3 coding DNA: TGTGCCAGCAGTGATGGTCGGTATATCACAGATACGCAGTATTTT. Translated, it gives CASSDGRYITDTQYF. The whole variable domain, remainder taken from reference TRBV2 and TRBJ2-3, is EPEVTQTPSHQVTQMGQEVILRCVPISNHLYFYWYRQILGQKVEFLVSFYNNEISEKSEIFDDQFSVERPDGSNFTLKIRSTKLEDSAMYFCASSDGRYITDTQYFGPGTRLTVL.

This clonotype was seen a few times. V gene TRBV29-1 combines with J gene TRBJ2-3; 16 bases line up with TRBD2. The ends lost 1 base at V and 4 bases at J; junction bases unmatched: 8. The CDR3 runs to 18 residues. CDR1 is SQVTM, CDR2 ANQGSEA, per germline. CDR3: CSVEASGLAGGRADTQYF. The DNA of the CDR3 is TGCAGCGTTGAAGCGTCGGGACTAGCGGGAGGGAGGGCAGATACGCAGTATTTT.